The 9 T cell receptor beta chains below were found in one sample sequenced in a study of human T cells and chemical hapten exposure (dated by TCRdb to 2020 to 2022). This specimen's time point label, per the study, means: patch test 3, about 24 weeks after DPC sensitization. Sample treatment or condition, as interpreted from the label and publication: therapeutic diphenylcyclopropenone sensitization with weekly scalp DPC. The library came from RACE. TCRdb names NextSeq 500 as the instrument used. TCRdb took the public reads, trimmed them with fastp at Q25, ran MiXCR for clone calling and kept in-frame beta chains. Here each entry gathers all rows of one CDR3 protein and keeps the most common genes and DNA. The sample data list 95,000 to 150,000 distinct CDR3 sequences, and approximately 10% of these were observed just once. Around 2.4% of the sample goes to the ten largest clones. The source material was whole blood, sampled in connection with sensitization to the hapten diphenylcyclopropenone (DPC). Receptor source: a woman aged 45-65 years with alopecia areata. Some clones in this sample may be carry-over from other donors' samples.

This clonotype was observed a handful of times. V and J are TRBV9 and TRBJ2-5, with D unclear. This CDR3 contains 14 residues. Trimming cost V 0 bases and J 1 base, with 7 bases left between them. Germline CDR1 is SGDLS and CDR2 is YYNGEE. In DNA form, the CDR3 reads TGTGCCAGCAGCGTAGAAGGAACCCAAGAGACCCAGTACTTC. Its translation is CASSVEGTQETQYF.

The genes are TRBV3-1 and TRBJ2-7; D is perhaps TRBD2 (6 bases). V was pared by 4 bases and J by 4 bases, with 14 bases between. This CDR3 is built from 14 residues. Germline V gene sequence: CDR1 LGHDT, CDR2 YNNKEL (reference sequence). CDR3 region: CASSLGLDGYEQYF. CDR3 DNA: TGTGCCAGCAGCCTGGGACTCGACGGTTACGAGCAGTACTTC.

The sample holds a few counts of this clonotype. Here the CDR3 DNA reads TGTGCCAGCAGCTTGGTGAGTGACCGTAACACTGAAGCTTTCTTT. Its translation is CASSLVSDRNTEAFF. V is TRBV5-5 and J is TRBJ1-1; D not resolved. In germline, CDR1 is SGHKS, CDR2 YYEKEE (reference sequence). This CDR3 has 15 residues. V dropped 0 bases and J dropped 2 bases, with 11 bases sitting between them.

This clonotype has more than one count but fewer than ten. The CDR3 DNA follows: TGTGCCAGCACCACGGTTGGGGATACGCAGTATTTT. Its protein product is CASTTVGDTQYF. The chain joins TRBV6-2 or TRBV6-3 to TRBJ2-3; D is undetermined. CDR1 and CDR2 (germline): MNHEY, SVGEGT. V lost 7 bases to trimming and J lost 6 bases, with 11 bases between them. CDR3 length: 12 amino acids.

This clonotype was recorded a few times. The gene calls are TRBV21-1 and TRBJ1-5; the table gives TRBD1 as D, unverified against the DNA. TRBV21-1 counts as a pseudogene. CDR3 length equals 16 residues. CDR3 bases: TGTGCCAGCAGCAAAGGAAGAGGACAGGGCGGCCAGCCCCAGCATTTT. It codes for CASSKGRGQGGQPQHF.

The CDR3: CASSQDSGQPQHF. The CDR3 coding sequence is TGTGCCAGCAGCCAAGATTCGGGGCAGCCCCAGCATTTT. The rearrangement joins TRBV4-2 to TRBJ1-5; D is undetermined. V was shortened by 0 bases and J by 7 bases, with 7 bases between the two germline ends. The CDR3 sequence is 13 residues long. Germline-derived CDR1 and CDR2 are LGHNA and YNFKEQ.

V usage is TRBV18 and J usage is TRBJ1-6, with 7 bases identical to TRBD1. The CDR3 has 17 amino acids. J was trimmed by 6 bases and V by 3 bases; bases with no gene match: 11. Germline V gives CDR1 KGHSH, CDR2 LQKENI. CDR3 DNA sequence: TGTGCCAGCTCACCGTCCCAAGTCAGGGGGAGTAATTCACCCCTCCACTTT. Translation gives CASSPSQVRGSNSPLHF.

This clonotype was recorded a few times. The CDR3 spells CASSRNYEQYF. The CDR3 DNA is TGTGCCAGCAGCCGAAACTACGAGCAGTACTTC. V usage is TRBV12-3 or TRBV12-4 and J usage is TRBJ2-7, with D uncertain. V gave up 6 bases and J gave up 3 bases, with 6 bases separating them. The CDR3 is 11 amino acids.

At least ten counts were recorded for this clonotype. This rearrangement joins TRBV2 to TRBJ1-2; D gene unclear. V lost 6 bases, J lost 0 bases, and 11 bases lay in between. Germline CDR1 SNHLY, CDR2 FYNNEI. This CDR3 region has 14 residues. The DNA of the CDR3 is TGTGCCAGCAGGGCCCGCACCTCTAACTATGGCTACACCTTC. This translates into CASRARTSNYGYTF. Based on the CDR3 plus reference TRBV2 and TRBJ1-2, the full variable domain is EPEVTQTPSHQVTQMGQEVILRCVPISNHLYFYWYRQILGQKVEFLVSFYNNEISEKSEIFDDQFSVERPDGSNFTLKIRSTKLEDSAMYFCASRARTSNYGYTFGSGTRLTVV.